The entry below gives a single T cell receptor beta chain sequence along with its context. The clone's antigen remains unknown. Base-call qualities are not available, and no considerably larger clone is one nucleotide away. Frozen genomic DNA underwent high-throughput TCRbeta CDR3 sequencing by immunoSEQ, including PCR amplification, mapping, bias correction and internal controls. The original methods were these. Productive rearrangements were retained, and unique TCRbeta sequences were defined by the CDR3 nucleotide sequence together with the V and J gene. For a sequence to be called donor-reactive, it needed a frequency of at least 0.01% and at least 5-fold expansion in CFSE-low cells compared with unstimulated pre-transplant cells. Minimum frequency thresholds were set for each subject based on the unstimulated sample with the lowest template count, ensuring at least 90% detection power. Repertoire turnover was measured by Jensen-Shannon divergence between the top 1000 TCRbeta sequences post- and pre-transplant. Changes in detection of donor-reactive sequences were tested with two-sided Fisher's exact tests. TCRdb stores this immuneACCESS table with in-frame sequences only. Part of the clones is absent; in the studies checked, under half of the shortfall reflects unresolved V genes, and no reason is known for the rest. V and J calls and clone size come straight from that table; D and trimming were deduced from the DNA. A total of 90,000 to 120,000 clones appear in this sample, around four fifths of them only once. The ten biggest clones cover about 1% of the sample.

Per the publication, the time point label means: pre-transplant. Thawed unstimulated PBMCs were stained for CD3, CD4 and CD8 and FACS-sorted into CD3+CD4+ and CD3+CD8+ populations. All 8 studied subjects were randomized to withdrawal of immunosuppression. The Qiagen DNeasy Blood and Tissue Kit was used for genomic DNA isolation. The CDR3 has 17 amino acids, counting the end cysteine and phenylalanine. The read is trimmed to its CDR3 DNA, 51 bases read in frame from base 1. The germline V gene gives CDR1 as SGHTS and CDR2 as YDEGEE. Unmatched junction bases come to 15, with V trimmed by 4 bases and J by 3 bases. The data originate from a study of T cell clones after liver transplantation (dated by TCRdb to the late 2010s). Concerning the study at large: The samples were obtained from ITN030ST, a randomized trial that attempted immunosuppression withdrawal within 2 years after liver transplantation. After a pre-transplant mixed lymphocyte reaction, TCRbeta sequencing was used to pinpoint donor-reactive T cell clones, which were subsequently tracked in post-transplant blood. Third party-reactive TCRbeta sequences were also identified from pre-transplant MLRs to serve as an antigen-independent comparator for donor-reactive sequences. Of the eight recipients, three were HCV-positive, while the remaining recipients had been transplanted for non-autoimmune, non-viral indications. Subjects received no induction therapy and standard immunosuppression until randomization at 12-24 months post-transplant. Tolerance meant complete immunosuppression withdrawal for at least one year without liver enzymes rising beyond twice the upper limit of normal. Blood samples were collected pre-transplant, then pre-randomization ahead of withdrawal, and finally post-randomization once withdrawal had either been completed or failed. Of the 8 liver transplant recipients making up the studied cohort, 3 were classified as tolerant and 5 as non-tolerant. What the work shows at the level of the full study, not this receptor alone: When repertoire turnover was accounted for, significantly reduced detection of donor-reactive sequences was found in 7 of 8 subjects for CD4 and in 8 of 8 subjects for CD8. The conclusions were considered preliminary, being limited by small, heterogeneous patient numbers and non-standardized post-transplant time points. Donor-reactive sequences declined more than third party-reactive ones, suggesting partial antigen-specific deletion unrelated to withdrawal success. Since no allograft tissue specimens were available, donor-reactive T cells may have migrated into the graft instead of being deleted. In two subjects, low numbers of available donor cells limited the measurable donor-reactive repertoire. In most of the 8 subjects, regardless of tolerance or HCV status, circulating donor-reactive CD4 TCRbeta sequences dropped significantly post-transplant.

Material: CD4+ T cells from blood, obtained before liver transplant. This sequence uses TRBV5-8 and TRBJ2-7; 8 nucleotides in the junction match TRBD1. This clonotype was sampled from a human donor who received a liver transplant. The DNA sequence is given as TGTGCCAGCAGCCTAATTTTGGGGGCAGGGGGCGGCTACGAGCAGTACTTC. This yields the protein CASSLILGAGGGYEQYF.